What follows is one T cell receptor (beta chain) and its context. Its target is not known. The sample comes from a study of cytomegalovirus exposure and HLA in healthy donors. About the research overall: The roughly 670 first-cohort repertoires and the 130 or so validation repertoires shared the same platform, a later analysis reported. Whole-study results and caveats: First-cohort TCR clusters tended to co-occur in the 95 to 150 validation repertoires, a later analysis found. It was 164 TCR beta chains that were listed as cytomegalovirus-associated. The authors confirmed in vitro that a few CMV-associated chains were specific for CMV antigens.

This table comes from immunoSEQ multiplex PCR, and its TCRdb copy is limited to in-frame clones, with some not included. The data show over 200,000 clones, with around 89% seen just once and 0.35% to 0.4% held by the top ten. The CDR3 spans 15 residues. Germline CDR1 reads SGHNT; CDR2 reads YYREEE (reference sequence). V dropped 3 bases and J dropped 0; count of bases not matched to a gene: 3. The rearrangement uses TRBV5-4 and TRBJ1-2; 9 nucleotides align to TRBD1. The sequencing input was PBMCs. The sequence came from a woman in her late teens or twenties in good health and CMV-seronegative. The CDR3 sequence: CASSWGTGSNYGYTF. CDR3 DNA sequence: TGTGCCAGCAGCTGGGGGACAGGGTCTAACTATGGCTACACCTTC.